These 28 T cell receptor beta chains were all obtained from the same sample, sequenced in a study of chemoradiotherapy in HPV16-positive cancers (dated by TCRdb to the early 2020s). The library came from the immunoSEQ multiplex PCR assay. The table comes from immuneACCESS by way of TCRdb, which keeps in-frame sequences with V and J called. Part of the clones is missing from these tables; in studies checked, under half for an unresolved V gene and the rest for unknown reasons. The sample contains around 68,000 clones, more than 70% of them found a single time. In total, the top ten clones hold over 4% of the sample. The sample was blood, taken from a patient who underwent chemoradiotherapy. The receptors come from a human donor with HPV-associated anogenital cancer.

The rearrangement joins TRBV5-4 to TRBJ2-3; 10 bases map to TRBD2. Germline CDR1 and CDR2: SGHNT and YYREEE (reference sequence). The CDR3 covers 16 residues. Trimming removed 4 bases from V and 3 bases from J; junction bases left unmatched: 8. The CDR3 protein is CASSPRLAGLTDTQYF. The DNA of the CDR3 is TGTGCCAGCAGCCCTAGACTAGCGGGTCTTACAGATACGCAGTATTTT.

V usage is TRBV7-2 and J usage is TRBJ1-6; D gene uncertain. V lost 4 bases, J lost 0 bases, and 10 bases lay in between. CDR1 and CDR2 from the germline V gene are SGHTA and FQGNSA. The CDR3 runs 16 residues. The CDR3 protein is CASSSSARSYNSPLHF. CDR3 coding DNA: TGTGCCAGCAGCTCGAGTGCCCGCTCCTATAATTCACCCCTCCACTTT.

This chain links TRBV10-1 with TRBJ2-3; D is ambiguous. Germline CDR1 is WNHNN and CDR2 is SYGVQD (reference sequence). The V end was cut by 6 bases, the J end by 2 bases, with 12 bases between. CDR3 length: 14 amino acids. The CDR3 DNA follows: TGCGCCAGCAGCTTGACTCATTACACAGATACGCAGTATTTT. This encodes CASSLTHYTDTQYF.

The chain uses TRBV7-9 and TRBJ2-5, with D maybe TRBD1 (5 bases). The CDR3 sequence is 14 residues long. Trimming cost V 5 bases and J 1 base, with 11 bases left between them. Germline V CDR1 and CDR2: SEHNR, FQNEAQ (reference sequence). Here the CDR3 reads CASSHDSLQETQYF. The CDR3 DNA follows: TGTGCCAGCAGCCATGACAGTCTCCAAGAGACCCAGTACTTC.

J is TRBJ2-3 and V is TRBV9, with 14 bases fitting TRBD2. V trimming: 4 bases; J trimming: 3 bases; junction bases outside the gene matches: 4. CDR3 length equals 16 residues. CDR1 SGDLS and CDR2 YYNGEE come from the germline V gene. CDR3 amino acids: CASSPRTSGGTDTQYF. CDR3 DNA sequence: TGTGCCAGCAGCCCCCGGACTAGCGGGGGGACAGATACGCAGTATTTT.

The sample holds a few counts of this clone. The V and J genes are TRBV12-5 and TRBJ1-2, with D maybe TRBD1 (6 bases). V lost 0 bases, J lost 7 bases, and 21 bases lay in between. Germline V gene sequence: CDR1 LGHNT, CDR2 FRNRAP. The CDR3 is 17 residues long. The CDR3 nucleotides are TGTGCTAGTGGTTTGGTAATTGGTCACAGGGAAATCCCTGGCTACACCTTC. As protein: CASGLVIGHREIPGYTF.

The chain recombines TRBV6-1 with TRBJ1-4, with TRBD1 matching over 7 bases. The CDR3 totals 16 residues. The germline V gene has CDR1 MNHNS and CDR2 SASEGT. The V and J ends lost 2 bases and 8 bases, in that order; junction bases with no gene match: 11. CDR3 sequence (DNA): TGTGCCAGCAGTGAAACTTCGGGACAGTTTTACGAAAAACTGTTTTTT. Translated, it gives CASSETSGQFYEKLFF.

The V and J genes are TRBV7-9 and TRBJ2-7; tentative D call: TRBD2 (6 bases). V lost 4 bases and J 1 base, leaving 8 bases between the germline ends. Germline CDR1 reads SEHNR; CDR2 reads FQNEAQ (reference sequence). This CDR3 region has 13 residues. This CDR3 reads CASSSGTSYEQYF. CDR3 bases: TGTGCCAGCAGCTCCGGGACTTCCTACGAGCAGTACTTC.

This clone appeared a single time. The V gene is TRBV11-2, the J gene TRBJ2-3, with TRBD2 matching over 9 bases. CDR1 is SGHAT and CDR2 is FQNNGV in the germline V gene. Germline trimming cut 4 bases from V and 4 bases from J; bases unmatched to any gene: 6. The CDR3 runs 15 residues. CDR3 sequence: CASSSSGRRADTQYF. In DNA form, the CDR3 reads TGTGCCAGCAGCTCCAGCGGGAGGAGGGCAGATACGCAGTATTTT.

This clone appeared a few times. The chain joins TRBV6-4 to TRBJ2-3; TRBD1 is a possible D gene (6 bases). The germline V and J ends were trimmed by 4 bases and 1 base, with 9 bases remaining between them. The CDR3 length is 14 residues. The germline V gene encodes CDR1 MRHNA and CDR2 SNTAGT. The CDR3 reads CASSAAGGTDTQYF. CDR3 in DNA: TGTGCCAGCAGTGCTGCAGGGGGCACAGATACGCAGTATTTT.

V gene TRBV9 combines with J gene TRBJ1-1, with no clear D. The CDR3 loop spans 17 amino acids. Trimming cost V 4 bases and J 3 bases, with 22 bases left between them. CDR1 is SGDLS and CDR2 is YYNGEE in the germline V gene. This chain's CDR3 is CASSTRTTGIGDTEAFF. The CDR3 coding sequence is TGTGCCAGCAGCACCCGGACCACGGGGATCGGAGACACTGAAGCTTTCTTT.

The gene calls are TRBV11-2 and TRBJ2-7; the D is unclear. Germline V gene sequence: CDR1 SGHAT, CDR2 FQNNGV. Trimming stripped 3 bases from V and 3 bases from J, with 9 bases between. CDR3 length equals 13 residues. CDR3 in DNA: TGTGCCAGCAGCTTTGGGGTGAGCTACGAGCAGTACTTC. This codes for CASSFGVSYEQYF.

The chain combines TRBV14 with TRBJ1-6; D is perhaps TRBD1 (6 bases). The CDR3 consists of 17 residues. Germline loops: CDR1 SGHDN, CDR2 FVKESK. Trimming stripped 1 base from V and 7 bases from J, with 17 bases between. CDR3 DNA sequence: TGTGCCAGCAGCCAAGTGTGGTACAGGGAGCCCAATTCACCCCTCCACTTT. Its translation is CASSQVWYREPNSPLHF.

This clone was found once. The V call is TRBV5-1, the J call TRBJ1-2, with D perhaps matching TRBD1 (6 bases). Germline V gene lookup returns CDR1 SGHRS and CDR2 YFSETQ. Trimming pared 6 bases from V and 0 bases from J, leaving 12 bases between. The CDR3 has 14 amino acids. The DNA for the CDR3 is TGCGCCAGCAAGGGGCAGGGGCCTAACTATGGCTACACCTTC. Protein sequence: CASKGQGPNYGYTF.

This clone was seen a single time. The genes are TRBV6-6 and TRBJ2-7; D is possibly TRBD2 (6 bases). The CDR3 runs to 15 residues. Germline CDR1 reads MNHNY; CDR2 reads SVGAGI (reference sequence). Trimming removed 0 bases from V and 6 bases from J, with 15 bases in between. Here the CDR3 reads CASSYSGRPPGEQYF. Written as DNA, the CDR3 is TGTGCCAGCAGTTACTCAGGGAGGCCCCCGGGCGAGCAGTACTTC.

V gene TRBV14 combines with J gene TRBJ2-1; 10 bases are a match to TRBD2. The CDR3 has 20 residues. Germline loops: CDR1 SGHDN, CDR2 FVKESK. J lost 8 bases, V lost 2 bases, and 21 bases had no gene match. The CDR3 loop is CASSQPLKGGSGRLGDEQFF. The CDR3 region has the DNA TGTGCCAGCAGCCAACCGTTAAAAGGAGGTAGCGGGAGGTTGGGCGATGAGCAGTTCTTC.

In DNA, the CDR3 is TGCGCCAGCAGCCGGGACTCCAACACTGAAGCTTTCTTT. Protein product: CASSRDSNTEAFF. The genes are TRBV5-1 and TRBJ1-1; the D gene is possibly TRBD1 (5 bases). This CDR3 comprises 13 residues. The V and J ends lost 4 bases and 2 bases respectively, with 9 bases between them. Germline CDR1 SGHRS, CDR2 YFSETQ.

The V gene is TRBV6-5, the J gene TRBJ1-1; D perhaps matches TRBD1 (6 bases). Germline V gene data show CDR1 as MNHEY and CDR2 as SVGAGI. The CDR3 sequence is 14 residues long. V dropped 6 bases and J dropped 0 bases, with 11 bases sitting between them. CDR3 coding DNA: TGTGCCAGCAGCCGCGGACAGTTGAACACTGAAGCTTTCTTT. It translates to CASSRGQLNTEAFF.

The gene calls are TRBV15 and TRBJ2-7; 8 positions agree with TRBD1. The V and J ends lost 8 bases and 2 bases, in that order; junction bases with no gene match: 11. Looked up from germline, CDR1 is LNHNV and CDR2 is YYDKDF (reference sequence). This CDR3 region has 15 residues. The chain's CDR3 is CATAPSPGQAYEQYF. CDR3 DNA: TGTGCCACCGCACCCTCACCGGGACAGGCCTACGAGCAGTACTTC.

V gene TRBV6-1 combines with J gene TRBJ1-2, with D perhaps matching TRBD1 (6 bases). Germline V lookup: CDR1 MNHNS, CDR2 SASEGT. The CDR3 sequence is 14 residues long. V dropped 6 bases and J dropped 8 bases, with 19 bases sitting between them. Here the CDR3 reads CASRAQGTTDGYTF. DNA of the CDR3: TGTGCCAGCAGGGCCCAGGGGACAACAGACGGCTACACCTTC.

This chain joins TRBV5-1 and TRBJ2-3, with 8 bases identical to TRBD2. The V gene's germline CDR1 is SGHRS and CDR2 YFSETQ. The CDR3 contains 15 residues. With 5 bases clipped from V and 4 bases from J, the junction kept 9 bases outside the gene matches. The CDR3 spells CASRKGLAESDTQYF. CDR3 sequence (DNA): TGCGCCAGCAGGAAAGGACTAGCAGAGTCAGATACGCAGTATTTT.

The V and J genes are TRBV5-4 and TRBJ2-5, with a tentative D call TRBD2 (6 bases). The CDR3 consists of 19 residues. The V end was cut by 3 bases, the J end by 2 bases, with 26 bases between. Germline CDR1 is SGHNT and CDR2 is YYREEE (reference sequence). CDR3 in amino acids: CASSSSGVTWMAGQETQYF. The CDR3 DNA is TGTGCCAGCAGCTCCTCGGGGGTCACTTGGATGGCTGGACAAGAGACCCAGTACTTC.

The V call is TRBV4-2, the J call TRBJ1-1; D is undetermined. CDR3 size: 15 residues. Germline CDR1 LGHNA, CDR2 YNFKEQ. Trimming stripped 0 bases from V and 0 bases from J, with 8 bases between. CDR3 residues: CASSQDTAMNTEAFF. The CDR3 region has the DNA TGTGCCAGCAGCCAAGATACGGCTATGAACACTGAAGCTTTCTTT.

The chain recombines TRBV5-1 with TRBJ2-7, with TRBD2 matching 10 bases. The CDR3 has 15 amino acids. CDR1 is SGHRS, CDR2 YFSETQ, per germline. With V trimmed by 2 bases and J by 4 bases, 6 bases remained unmatched. This CDR3 reads CASSFSSGSDYEQYF. In nucleotides, the CDR3 is TGCGCCAGCAGCTTTTCTAGCGGGAGCGATTACGAGCAGTACTTC. The complete variable domain, with remaining parts taken from reference TRBV5-1 and TRBJ2-7, reads KAGVTQTPRYLIKTRGQQVTLSCSPISGHRSVSWYQQTPGQGLQFLFEYFSETQRNKGNFPGRFSGRQFSNSRSEMNVSTLELGDSALYLCASSFSSGSDYEQYFGPGTRLTVT.

This sequence joins TRBV9 and TRBJ2-1; TRBD2 matches at 11 bases. Germline loops: CDR1 SGDLS, CDR2 YYNGEE. V lost 3 bases, J lost 7 bases, and 9 bases stayed unmatched. The CDR3 loop spans 16 amino acids. The DNA of the CDR3 is TGTGCCAGCAGCGCTGAACTAGCGGGAGTCGGTAATGAGCAGTTCTTC. Amino acids: CASSAELAGVGNEQFF. Combining the CDR3 with reference TRBV9 and TRBJ2-1 gives the whole variable domain DSGVTQTPKHLITATGQRVTLRCSPRSGDLSVYWYQQSLDQGLQFLIQYYNGEERAKGNILERFSAQQFPDLHSELNLSSLELGDSALYFCASSAELAGVGNEQFFGPGTRLTVL.

This chain connects TRBV5-4 to TRBJ1-2, with D unclear. The CDR3 contains 16 residues. The germline V gene encodes CDR1 SGHNT and CDR2 YYREEE (reference sequence). Trimming left V 0 bases short and J 2 bases short, with 14 bases between. The CDR3 protein is CASSLGVSRVNYGYTF. CDR3 sequence (DNA): TGTGCCAGCAGCTTGGGGGTTTCACGGGTCAACTATGGCTACACCTTC.

The V call is TRBV6-1, the J call TRBJ2-3, with TRBD2 matching over 10 bases. CDR1 and CDR2 from the germline V gene are MNHNS and SASEGT. V gave up 2 bases and J gave up 4 bases; unmatched junction bases: 6. This CDR3 spans 16 amino acids. The CDR3: CASSELETSGPDTQYF. The CDR3 DNA reads as TGTGCCAGCAGTGAACTCGAGACTAGCGGGCCAGATACGCAGTATTTT.

V is TRBV5-1 and J is TRBJ2-1; 8 bases fit TRBD2. V lost 4 bases, J lost 7 bases, and 13 bases stayed unmatched. Germline V lookup: CDR1 SGHRS, CDR2 YFSETQ. The CDR3 contains 16 residues. CDR3 nucleotides: TGCGCCAGCAGCCCTACCGTGACTAGCGTAGGGAATGAGCAGTTCTTC. Residues: CASSPTVTSVGNEQFF.